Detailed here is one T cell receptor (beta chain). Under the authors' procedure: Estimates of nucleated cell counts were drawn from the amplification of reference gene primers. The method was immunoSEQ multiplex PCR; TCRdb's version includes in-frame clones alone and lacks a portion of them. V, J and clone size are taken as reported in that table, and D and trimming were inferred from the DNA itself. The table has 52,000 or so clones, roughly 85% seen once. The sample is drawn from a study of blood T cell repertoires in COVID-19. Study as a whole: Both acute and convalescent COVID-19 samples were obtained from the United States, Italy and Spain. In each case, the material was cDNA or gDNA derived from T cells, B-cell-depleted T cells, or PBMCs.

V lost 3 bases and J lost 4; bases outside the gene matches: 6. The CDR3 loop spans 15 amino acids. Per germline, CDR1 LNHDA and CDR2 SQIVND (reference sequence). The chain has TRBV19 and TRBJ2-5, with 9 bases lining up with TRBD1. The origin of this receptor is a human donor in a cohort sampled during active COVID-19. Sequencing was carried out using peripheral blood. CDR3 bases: TGTGCCAGTAGTATCGGACAGGGGTATAGAGAGACCCAGTACTTC. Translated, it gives CASSIGQGYRETQYF. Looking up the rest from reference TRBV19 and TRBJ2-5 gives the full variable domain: DGGITQSPKYLFRKEGQNVTLSCEQNLNHDAMYWYRQDPGQGLRLIYYSQIVNDFQKGDIAEGYSVSREKKESFPLTVTSAQKNPTAFYLCASSIGQGYRETQYFGPGTRLLVL.